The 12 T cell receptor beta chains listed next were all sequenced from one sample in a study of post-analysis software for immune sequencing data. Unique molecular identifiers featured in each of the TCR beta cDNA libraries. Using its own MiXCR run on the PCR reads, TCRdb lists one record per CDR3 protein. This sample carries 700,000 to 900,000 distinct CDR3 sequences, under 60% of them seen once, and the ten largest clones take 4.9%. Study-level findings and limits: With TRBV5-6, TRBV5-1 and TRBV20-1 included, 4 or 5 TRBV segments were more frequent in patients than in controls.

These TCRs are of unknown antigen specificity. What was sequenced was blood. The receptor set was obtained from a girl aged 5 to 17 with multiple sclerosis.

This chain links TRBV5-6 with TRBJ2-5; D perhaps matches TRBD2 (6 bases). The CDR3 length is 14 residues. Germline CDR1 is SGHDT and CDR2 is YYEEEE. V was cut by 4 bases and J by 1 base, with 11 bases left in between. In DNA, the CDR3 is TGTGCCAGCAGCGGCGGGACTCCCCAAGAGACCCAGTACTTC. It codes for CASSGGTPQETQYF.

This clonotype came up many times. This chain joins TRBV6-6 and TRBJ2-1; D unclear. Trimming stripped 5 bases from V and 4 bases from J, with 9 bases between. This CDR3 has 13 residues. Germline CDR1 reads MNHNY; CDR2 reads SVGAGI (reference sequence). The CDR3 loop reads CASSGSGYNEQFF. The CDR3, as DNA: TGTGCCAGCAGTGGCAGTGGATACAATGAGCAGTTCTTC.

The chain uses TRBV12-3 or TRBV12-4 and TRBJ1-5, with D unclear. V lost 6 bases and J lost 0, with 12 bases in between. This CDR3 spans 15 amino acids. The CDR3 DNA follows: TGTGCCAGCAGCGATCAAGCTTATAGCAATCAGCCCCAGCATTTT. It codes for CASSDQAYSNQPQHF.

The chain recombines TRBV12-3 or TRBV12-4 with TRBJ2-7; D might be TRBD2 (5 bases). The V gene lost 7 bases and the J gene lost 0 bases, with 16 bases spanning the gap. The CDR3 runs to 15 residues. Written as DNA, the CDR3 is TGTGCCAGCACCAACTCCGGGATAAACTCCTACGAGCAGTACTTC. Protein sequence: CASTNSGINSYEQYF.

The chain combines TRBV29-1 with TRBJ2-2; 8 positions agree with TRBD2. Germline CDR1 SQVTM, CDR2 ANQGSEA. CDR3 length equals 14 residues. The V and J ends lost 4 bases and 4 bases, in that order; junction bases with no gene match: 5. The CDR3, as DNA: TGCAGCGTTGGTAGCGGGATAATCACCGGGGAGCTGTTTTTT. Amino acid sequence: CSVGSGIITGELFF.

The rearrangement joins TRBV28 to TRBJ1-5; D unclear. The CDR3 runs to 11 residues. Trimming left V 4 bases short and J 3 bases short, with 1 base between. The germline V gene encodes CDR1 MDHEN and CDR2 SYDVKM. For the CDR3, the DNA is TGTGCCAGCAGTTACAATCAGCCCCAGCATTTT. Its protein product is CASSYNQPQHF.

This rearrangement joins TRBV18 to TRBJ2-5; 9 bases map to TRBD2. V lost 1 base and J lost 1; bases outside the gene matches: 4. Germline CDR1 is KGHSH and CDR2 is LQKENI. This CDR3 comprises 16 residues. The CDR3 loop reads CASSPRLAGLQETQYF. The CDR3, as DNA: TGTGCCAGCTCACCACGGCTAGCGGGGCTCCAAGAGACCCAGTACTTC.

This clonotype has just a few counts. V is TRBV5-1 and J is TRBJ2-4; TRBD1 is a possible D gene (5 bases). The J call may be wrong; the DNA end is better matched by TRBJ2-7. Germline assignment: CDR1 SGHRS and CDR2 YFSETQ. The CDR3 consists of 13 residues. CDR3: CASSPVGEPEQYF. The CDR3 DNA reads TGCGCCAGCAGCCCCGTAGGGGAACCCGAGCAGTACTTC.

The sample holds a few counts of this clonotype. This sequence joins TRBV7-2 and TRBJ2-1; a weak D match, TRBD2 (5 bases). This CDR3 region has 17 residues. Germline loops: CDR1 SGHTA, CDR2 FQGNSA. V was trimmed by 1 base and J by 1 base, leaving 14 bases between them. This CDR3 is CASSLDAGGLSYNEQFF. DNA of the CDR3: TGTGCCAGCAGCTTAGATGCTGGCGGGTTATCCTACAATGAGCAGTTCTTC.

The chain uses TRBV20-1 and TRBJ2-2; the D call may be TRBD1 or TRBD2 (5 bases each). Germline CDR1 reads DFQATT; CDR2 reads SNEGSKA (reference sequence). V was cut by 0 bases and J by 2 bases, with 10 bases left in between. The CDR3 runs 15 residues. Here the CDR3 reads CSARDGTANTGELFF. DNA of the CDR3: TGCAGTGCTAGAGATGGGACGGCTAACACCGGGGAGCTGTTTTTT.

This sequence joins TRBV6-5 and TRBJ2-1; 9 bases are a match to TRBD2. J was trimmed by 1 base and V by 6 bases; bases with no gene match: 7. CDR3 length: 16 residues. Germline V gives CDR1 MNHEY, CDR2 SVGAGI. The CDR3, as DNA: TGTGCCAGCAGAAAAAATAGCGGGAGATCCTACAATGAGCAGTTCTTC. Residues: CASRKNSGRSYNEQFF.

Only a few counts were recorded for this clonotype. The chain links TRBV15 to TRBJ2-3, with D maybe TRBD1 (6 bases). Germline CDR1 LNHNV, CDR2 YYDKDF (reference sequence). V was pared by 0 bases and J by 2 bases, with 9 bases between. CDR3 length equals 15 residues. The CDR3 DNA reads TGTGCCACCAGCAGAGATGGACAGTTCACAGATACGCAGTATTTT. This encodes CATSRDGQFTDTQYF.